This T cell receptor (beta chain) was recorded in a study of blood T cell repertoires in COVID-19. About the research overall: T cells, B-cell-depleted T cells, or PBMCs provided the cDNA or gDNA that served as material.

In the original processing: It was from reference gene primer amplification that nucleated cell counts were estimated. Profiling relied on immunoSEQ multiplex PCR, and the TCRdb table lists in-frame clones only, not all of them. D and trimming were read from the DNA, whereas the V and J calls and clone size are those reported in that table. Of some 300,000 clones listed, nearly 90% are singletons. Sample: PBMCs or T cells enriched from blood (not recorded which). This receptor was taken from a woman younger than 45 who had recovered from COVID-19.

The DNA of the CDR3 is TGCGCCAGCAGCCAAGAGAAGCGTAGGCGGGAGACCCAGTACTTC. Protein sequence: CASSQEKRRRETQYF. The chain has TRBV4-3 and TRBJ2-5; unclear D gene. CDR3 length equals 15 residues. From germline, CDR1 is LGHNA and CDR2 YSLEER. V lost 0 bases to trimming and J lost 5 bases, with 13 bases between them.